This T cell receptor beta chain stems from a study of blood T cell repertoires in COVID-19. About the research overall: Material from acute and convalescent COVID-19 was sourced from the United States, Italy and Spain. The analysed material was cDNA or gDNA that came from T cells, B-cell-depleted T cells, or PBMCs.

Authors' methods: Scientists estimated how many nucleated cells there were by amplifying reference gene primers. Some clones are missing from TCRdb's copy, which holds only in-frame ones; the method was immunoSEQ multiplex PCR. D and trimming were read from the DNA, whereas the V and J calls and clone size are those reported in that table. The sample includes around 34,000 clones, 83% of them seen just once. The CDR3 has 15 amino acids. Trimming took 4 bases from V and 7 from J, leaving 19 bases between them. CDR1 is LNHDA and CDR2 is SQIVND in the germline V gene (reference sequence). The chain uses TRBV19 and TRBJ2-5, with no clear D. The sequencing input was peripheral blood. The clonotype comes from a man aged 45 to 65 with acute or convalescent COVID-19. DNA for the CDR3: TGTGCCAGTAGTACCCCTGGCGGAACTGCAGCGACCCAGTACTTC. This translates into CASSTPGGTAATQYF.